These 6 T cell receptor beta chains were sequenced from one sample in a study of PD-1 blockade in classical Hodgkin lymphoma. Time point in this sample: cycle 4 day 1 (C4D1), after around six weeks of nivolumab. Every patient experienced relapse after autologous stem cell transplantation, and brentuximab vedotin exposure varied. TCRdb keeps only in-frame clones here, not all; method: immunoSEQ multiplex PCR. The sample has 30,000 to 50,000 clones; about 80% are singletons. Material: peripheral blood mononuclear cells (PBMCs), obtained before the fourth cycle of nivolumab. These receptors originate from a human donor with classical Hodgkin lymphoma.

The CDR3 spells CASSPRQGLGEKLFF. In DNA form, the CDR3 reads TGTGCCAGCAGCCCCAGACAGGGGTTAGGGGAAAAACTGTTTTTT. The chain uses TRBV28 and TRBJ1-4; 8 nucleotides line up with TRBD1. CDR1 is MDHEN and CDR2 is SYDVKM in the germline V gene. The CDR3 extends over 15 amino acids. Trimming at V came to 6 bases and at J to 8 bases, leaving 11 bases not matched to a gene.

The V call is TRBV11-3, the J call TRBJ2-3, with D perhaps being TRBD1 or TRBD2 (6 bases each). The V end lost 3 bases, the J end lost 4 bases, and 8 bases lay between the germline ends. Germline V gene lookup returns CDR1 SGHNT and CDR2 YENEEA. The CDR3 totals 13 residues. CDR3 nucleotides: TGTGCCAGCAGCTTGGAGGGGGCAGATACGCAGTATTTT. As protein: CASSLEGADTQYF.

The chain employs TRBV19 and TRBJ1-1; possibly TRBD1 for D (5 bases). There are 15 residues in the CDR3. Trimming took 3 bases from V and 7 from J, leaving 18 bases between them. Looked up from germline, CDR1 is LNHDA and CDR2 is SQIVND (reference sequence). In DNA form, the CDR3 reads TGTGCCAGTAGTATGAGGACACGGTCGCACAGTGAAGCTTTCTTT. Its translation: CASSMRTRSHSEAFF.

The chain combines TRBV7-9 with TRBJ1-1, with 10 bases that match TRBD1. Germline CDR1 reads SEHNR; CDR2 reads FQNEAQ (reference sequence). V lost 4 bases to trimming and J lost 3 bases; unmatched junction nucleotides: 5. The CDR3 is made up of 15 amino acids. In DNA form, the CDR3 reads TGTGCCAGCAGCTCGCCCGGGACAGGGGACACTGAAGCTTTCTTT. This gives the protein CASSSPGTGDTEAFF. Based on the CDR3 plus reference TRBV7-9 and TRBJ1-1, the full variable domain is DTGVSQNPRHKITKRGQNVTFRCDPISEHNRLYWYRQTLGQGPEFLTYFQNEAQLEKSRLLSDRFSAERPKGSFSTLEIQRTEQGDSAMYLCASSSPGTGDTEAFFGQGTRLTVV.

In DNA form, the CDR3 reads TGTGCCAGCAGTTTAAATCAGCCCCAGCATTTT. It encodes CASSLNQPQHF. This sequence joins TRBV28 and TRBJ1-5, with no clear D. Trimming stripped 2 bases from V and 4 bases from J, with 0 bases between. Germline V gene sequence: CDR1 MDHEN, CDR2 SYDVKM. This CDR3 comprises 11 residues.

The rearrangement uses TRBV4-3 and TRBJ2-2; weak D call: TRBD2 (6 bases). The ends were cut back, 4 bases at V and 0 bases at J, with 15 bases in the middle. The CDR3 has 17 residues. The V gene's germline CDR1 is LGHNA and CDR2 YSLEER. The CDR3 spells CASSRLAGGSNTGELFF. The CDR3 bases are TGCGCCAGCAGCCGTTTAGCCGGAGGGTCGAACACCGGGGAGCTGTTTTTT.